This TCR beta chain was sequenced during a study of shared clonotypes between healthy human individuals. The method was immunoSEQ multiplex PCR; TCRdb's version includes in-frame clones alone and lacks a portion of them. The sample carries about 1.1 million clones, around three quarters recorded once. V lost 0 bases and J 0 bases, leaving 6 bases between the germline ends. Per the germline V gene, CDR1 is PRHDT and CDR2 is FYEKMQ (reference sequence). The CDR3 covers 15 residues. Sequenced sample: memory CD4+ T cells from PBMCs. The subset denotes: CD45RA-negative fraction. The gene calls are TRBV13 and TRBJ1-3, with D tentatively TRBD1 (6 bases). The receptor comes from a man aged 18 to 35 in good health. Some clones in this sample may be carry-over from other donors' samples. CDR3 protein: CASSLGGASGNTIYF. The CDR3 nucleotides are TGTGCCAGCAGCTTAGGGGGGGCCTCTGGAAACACCATATATTTT.